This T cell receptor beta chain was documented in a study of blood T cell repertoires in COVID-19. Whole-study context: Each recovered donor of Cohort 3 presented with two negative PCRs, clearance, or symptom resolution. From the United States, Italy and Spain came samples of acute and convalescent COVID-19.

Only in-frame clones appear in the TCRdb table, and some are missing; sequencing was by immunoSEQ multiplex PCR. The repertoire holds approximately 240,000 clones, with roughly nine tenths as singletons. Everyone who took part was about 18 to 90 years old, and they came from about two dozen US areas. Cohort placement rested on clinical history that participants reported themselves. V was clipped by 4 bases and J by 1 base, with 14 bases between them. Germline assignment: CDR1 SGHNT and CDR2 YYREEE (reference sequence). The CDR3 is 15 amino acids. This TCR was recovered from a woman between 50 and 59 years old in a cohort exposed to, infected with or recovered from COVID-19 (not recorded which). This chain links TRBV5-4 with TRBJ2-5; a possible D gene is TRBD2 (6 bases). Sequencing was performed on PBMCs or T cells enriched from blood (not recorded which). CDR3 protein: CASSDGRGAQETQYF. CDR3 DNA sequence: TGTGCCAGCAGCGATGGTCGCGGGGCCCAAGAGACCCAGTACTTC.